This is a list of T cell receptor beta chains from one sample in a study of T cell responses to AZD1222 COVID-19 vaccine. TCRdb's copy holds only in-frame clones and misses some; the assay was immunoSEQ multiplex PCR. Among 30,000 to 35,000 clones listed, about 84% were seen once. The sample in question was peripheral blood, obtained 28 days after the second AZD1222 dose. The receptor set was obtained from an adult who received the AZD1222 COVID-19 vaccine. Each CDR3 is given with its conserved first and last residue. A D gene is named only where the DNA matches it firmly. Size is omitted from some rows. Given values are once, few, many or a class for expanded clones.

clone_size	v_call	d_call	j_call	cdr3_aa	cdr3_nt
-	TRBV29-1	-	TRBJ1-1	CSVNRDGDTEAFF	TGCAGCGTTAACCGGGACGGAGACACTGAAGCTTTCTTT
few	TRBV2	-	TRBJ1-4	CASSRTAGSNEKLFF	TGTGCCAGCAGCAGAACCGCAGGGTCGAATGAAAAACTGTTTTTT
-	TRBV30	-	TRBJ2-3	CAWSLGTDTQYF	TGTGCCTGGAGTTTAGGCACAGATACGCAGTATTTT
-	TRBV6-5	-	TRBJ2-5	CASTRGAGGQETQYF	TGTGCCAGCACCAGGGGGGCCGGGGGGCAAGAGACCCAGTACTTC
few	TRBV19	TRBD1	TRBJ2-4	CASSSRGRFGKNIQYF	TGTGCCAGTAGTAGCAGGGGGCGATTTGGCAAAAACATTCAGTACTTC
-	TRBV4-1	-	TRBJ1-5	CASSQALTSNQPQHF	TGCGCCAGCAGCCAAGCGCTGACTAGCAATCAGCCCCAGCATTTT
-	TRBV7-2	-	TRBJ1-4	CASSLKGSTNEKLFF	TGTGCCAGCAGCTTGAAGGGTTCAACTAATGAAAAACTGTTTTTT
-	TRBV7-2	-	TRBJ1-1	CASSLSLVGTEAFF	TGTGCCAGCAGCTTGTCTTTGGTTGGGACTGAAGCTTTCTTT
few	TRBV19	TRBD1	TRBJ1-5	CASSIGTGAGQPQHF	TGTGCCAGTAGTATAGGGACAGGGGCAGGGCAGCCCCAGCATTTT
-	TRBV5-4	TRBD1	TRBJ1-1	CASSPRQGGQNTEAFF	TGTGCCAGCAGCCCCCGACAGGGGGGCCAAAACACTGAAGCTTTCTTT
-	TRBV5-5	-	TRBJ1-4	CASSLYGERSGKLFF	TGTGCCAGCAGCTTGTATGGGGAAAGGTCGGGAAAACTGTTTTTT
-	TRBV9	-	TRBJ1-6	CASARLYNSPLHF	TGTGCCAGCGCAAGATTATATAATTCACCCCTCCACTTT
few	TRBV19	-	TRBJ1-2	CASSRAGVYYGYTF	TGTGCCAGTAGTAGGGCAGGGGTTTACTATGGCTACACCTTC
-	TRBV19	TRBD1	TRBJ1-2	CASSKGGALNYGYTF	TGTGCCAGTAGTAAAGGGGGCGCTTTGAACTATGGCTACACCTTC
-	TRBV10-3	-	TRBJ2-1	CAISAVAGNEQFF	TGTGCCATCAGTGCGGTGGCTGGCAATGAGCAGTTCTTC
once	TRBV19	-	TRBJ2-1	CASNPDQTNEQFF	TGTGCCAGTAATCCCGATCAAACCAATGAGCAGTTCTTC
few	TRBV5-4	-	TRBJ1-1	CASSLRLGYTEAFF	TGTGCCAGCAGCTTGAGGCTCGGGTACACTGAAGCTTTCTTT
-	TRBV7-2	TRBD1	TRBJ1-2	CASSWTGAYTF	TGTGCCAGCAGCTGGACAGGGGCCTACACCTTC
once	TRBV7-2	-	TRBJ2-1	CASSLRRESAYNEQFF	TGTGCCAGCAGCTTAAGGAGGGAGTCGGCTTACAATGAGCAGTTCTTC
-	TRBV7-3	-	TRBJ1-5	CASSPDGGNNQPQHF	TGTGCCAGCAGCCCGGACGGGGGGAACAATCAGCCCCAGCATTTT
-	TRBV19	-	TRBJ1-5	CASSNTASTHF	TGTGCCAGTAGTAACACGGCGTCGACGCATTTT
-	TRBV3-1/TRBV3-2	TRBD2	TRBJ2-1	CASSQDDNRGLAAPGEQFF	TGTGCCAGCAGCCAAGATGACAACCGGGGACTAGCGGCGCCGGGTGAGCAGTTCTTC
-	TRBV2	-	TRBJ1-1	CASRDQGVMNTEAFF	TGTGCCAGCAGGGACCAAGGGGTTATGAACACTGAAGCTTTCTTT
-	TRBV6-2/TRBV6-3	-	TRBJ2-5	CASSYFGTSKETQYF	TGTGCCAGCAGTTACTTCGGGACTTCCAAAGAGACCCAGTACTTC
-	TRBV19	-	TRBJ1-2	CASSTGGRNYGYTF	TGTGCCAGTAGTACCGGTGGACGGAACTATGGCTACACCTTC
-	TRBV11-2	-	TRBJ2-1	CASSVQDNEQFF	TGTGCCAGCAGCGTACAGGACAATGAGCAGTTCTTC
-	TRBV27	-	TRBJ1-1	CASGLYTEAFF	TGTGCCAGCGGCTTGTACACTGAAGCTTTCTTT
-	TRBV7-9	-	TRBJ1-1	CASSLGHSNTEAFF	TGTGCCAGCAGCTTAGGACATTCGAACACTGAAGCTTTCTTT
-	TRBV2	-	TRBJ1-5	CASTLSGRRNQPQHF	TGTGCCAGCACTTTATCAGGTCGGCGCAATCAGCCCCAGCATTTT
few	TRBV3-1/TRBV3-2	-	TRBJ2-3	CASSPTVRTTDTQYF	TGTGCCAGCAGCCCAACAGTGCGGACGACGGATACGCAGTATTTT
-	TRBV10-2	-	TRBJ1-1	CASSGQVVTEAFF	TGCGCCAGCAGTGGACAGGTGGTCACTGAAGCTTTCTTT
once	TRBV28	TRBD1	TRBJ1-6	CASSRQGFNSPLHF	TGTGCCAGCTCAAGACAGGGATTTAATTCACCCCTCCACTTT
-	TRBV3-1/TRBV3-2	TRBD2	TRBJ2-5	CASSMGTSGRIGTQYF	TGTGCCAGCAGCATGGGGACTAGCGGCAGAATTGGGACCCAGTACTTC
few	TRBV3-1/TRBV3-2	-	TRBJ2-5	CASSQAETQYF	TGTGCCAGCAGCCAAGCGGAGACCCAGTACTTC
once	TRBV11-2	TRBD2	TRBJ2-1	CASSLGTRQWEQFF	TGTGCCAGCAGCTTAGGGACTAGACAATGGGAGCAGTTCTTC
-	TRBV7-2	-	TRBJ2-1	CASTSGTYGNEQFF	TGTGCCAGCACCTCAGGGACATACGGAAATGAGCAGTTCTTC
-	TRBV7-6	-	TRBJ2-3	CASSLEGPGPLRYTDTQYF	TGTGCCAGCAGCTTAGAGGGGCCAGGCCCCCTTAGATACACAGATACGCAGTATTTT
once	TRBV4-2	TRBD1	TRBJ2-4	CASSQGTDYAKNIQYF	TGTGCCAGCAGCCAGGGGACAGACTACGCCAAAAACATTCAGTACTTC
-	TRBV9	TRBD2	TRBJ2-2	CASSLGGRDTGELFF	TGTGCCAGCAGCCTTGGCGGGAGGGACACCGGGGAGCTGTTTTTT
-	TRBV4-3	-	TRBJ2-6	CASSQGRGSGANVLTF	TGCGCCAGCAGCCAAGGCCGGGGTAGTGGGGCCAACGTCCTGACTTTC
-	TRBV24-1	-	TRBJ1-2	CATSDSGRAYGYTF	TGTGCCACCAGTGACTCCGGACGGGCCTATGGCTACACCTTC
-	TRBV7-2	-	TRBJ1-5	CASSLEFRSGNQPQHF	TGTGCCAGCAGCTTAGAATTTAGGAGTGGGAATCAGCCCCAGCATTTT
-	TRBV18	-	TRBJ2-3	CASSPTRGTDTQYF	TGTGCCAGCTCACCAACCAGGGGCACAGATACGCAGTATTTT
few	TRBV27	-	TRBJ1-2	CASSSSDRYGYTF	TGTGCCAGCAGTTCCTCGGACCGCTATGGCTACACCTTC
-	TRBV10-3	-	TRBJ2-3	CAITPSVTDTQYF	TGTGCCATCACCCCTAGCGTCACAGATACGCAGTATTTT
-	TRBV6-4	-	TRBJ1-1	CASSLNRDTEAFF	TGTGCCAGCAGCTTAAACAGGGACACTGAAGCTTTCTTT
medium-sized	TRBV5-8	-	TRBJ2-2	CASSLGRPIDTGELFF	TGTGCCAGCAGCTTGGGTAGGCCGATAGACACCGGGGAGCTGTTTTTT
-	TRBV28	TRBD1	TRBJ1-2	CASSSPGQGFGGYTF	TGTGCCAGCAGTTCACCGGGACAGGGGTTCGGGGGCTACACCTTC
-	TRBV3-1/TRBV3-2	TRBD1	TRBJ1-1	CASSPWTGSPEAFF	TGTGCCAGCAGCCCCTGGACAGGGAGCCCTGAAGCTTTCTTT
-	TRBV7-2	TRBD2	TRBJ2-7	CATAPGGGFYEQYF	TGTGCCACCGCCCCCGGGGGGGGTTTCTACGAGCAGTACTTC
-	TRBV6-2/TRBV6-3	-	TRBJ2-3	CASSYVVVGGTDTQYF	TGTGCCAGCAGTTACGTGGTTGTGGGGGGCACAGATACGCAGTATTTT
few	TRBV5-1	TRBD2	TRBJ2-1	CASSSRRGAAYNEQFF	TGCGCCAGCAGCTCCCGGCGGGGGGCCGCCTACAATGAGCAGTTCTTC
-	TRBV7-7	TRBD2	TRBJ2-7	CASSPRLAGGRHEQYF	TGTGCCAGCAGCCCCCGACTAGCGGGGGGTCGCCACGAGCAGTACTTC
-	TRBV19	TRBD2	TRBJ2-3	CASSFRGAGGLNTQYF	TGTGCCAGTAGCTTCCGTGGAGCGGGGGGGCTCAATACGCAGTATTTT
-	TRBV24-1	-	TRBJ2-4	CATSDSKNRAKNIQYF	TGTGCCACCAGTGATTCGAAGAATAGGGCCAAAAACATTCAGTACTTC
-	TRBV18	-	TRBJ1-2	CASSPPSFSGYTF	TGTGCCAGCTCACCCCCCAGTTTCTCTGGCTACACCTTC
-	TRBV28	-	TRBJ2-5	CASSLFSGAIKTQYF	TGTGCCAGCAGTTTATTTTCAGGGGCTATTAAGACCCAGTACTTC
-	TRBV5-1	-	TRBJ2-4	CASSLEGTKNIQYF	TGCGCCAGCAGCTTGGAAGGGACCAAAAACATTCAGTACTTC
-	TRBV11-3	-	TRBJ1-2	CASSSPGTNYGYTF	TGTGCCAGCAGCTCGCCGGGCACTAACTATGGCTACACCTTC
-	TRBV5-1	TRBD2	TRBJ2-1	CASSLVLRGGTNEQFF	TGCGCCAGCAGCTTGGTATTGCGGGGGGGCACCAATGAGCAGTTCTTC